This TCR beta chain was recorded in a study of OX40 agonist ivuxolimab in advanced cancers. Study at large: Patients received intravenous ivuxolimab every 2 weeks at 0.01 to 10 mg/kg. Study conclusions and caveats: At 0.1 to 3.0 mg/kg and by week 6, clonal expansion occurred in CD4+ and CD8+ blood T cells. CD8+ T cells averaged more expanded clones than CD4+.

Assay used: immunoSEQ multiplex PCR; TCRdb lists only in-frame clones, some missing. Of approximately 50,000 clones in the sample, around 88% were seen once. Notes on this clone: Its antigen is currently unknown.

CDR3 length equals 14 residues. V dropped 0 bases and J dropped 5 bases, with 8 bases sitting between them. Germline assignment: CDR1 SGHTA and CDR2 FQGNSA. Here the sequenced sample was CD4+ or CD8+ T cells sorted from blood, taken in a trial of the OX40 agonist ivuxolimab. The chain combines TRBV7-2 with TRBJ2-1; D not resolved. The sequence came from an adult with an advanced solid tumor such as melanoma, head and neck, liver or kidney cancer. CDR3 loop: CASSLASGNNEQFF. Written as DNA, the CDR3 is TGTGCCAGCAGCTTAGCGTCTGGCAACAATGAGCAGTTCTTC.